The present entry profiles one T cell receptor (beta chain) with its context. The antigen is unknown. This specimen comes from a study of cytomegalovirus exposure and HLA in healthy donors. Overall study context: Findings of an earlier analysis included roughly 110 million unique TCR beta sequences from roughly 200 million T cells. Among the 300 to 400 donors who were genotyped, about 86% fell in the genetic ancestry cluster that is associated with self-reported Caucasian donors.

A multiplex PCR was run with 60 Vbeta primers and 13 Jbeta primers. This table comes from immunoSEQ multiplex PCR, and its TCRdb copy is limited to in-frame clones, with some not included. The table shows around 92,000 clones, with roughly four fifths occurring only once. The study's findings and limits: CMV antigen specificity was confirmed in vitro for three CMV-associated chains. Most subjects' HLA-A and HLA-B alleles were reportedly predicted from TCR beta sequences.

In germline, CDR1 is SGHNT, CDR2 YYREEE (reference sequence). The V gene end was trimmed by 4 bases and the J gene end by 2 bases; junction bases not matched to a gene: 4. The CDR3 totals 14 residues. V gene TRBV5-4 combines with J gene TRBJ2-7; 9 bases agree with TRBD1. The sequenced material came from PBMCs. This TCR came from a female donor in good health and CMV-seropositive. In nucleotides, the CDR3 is TGTGCCAGCAGCCTTGGGACAGGGACCTACGAGCAGTACTTC. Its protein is CASSLGTGTYEQYF.